This TCR beta chain was sequenced during a study of T cell repertoires in aging, cancer and after chemotherapy. At the level of the study: Six age groups, ranging from 30 or younger to 70 or older, included the donors.

Trimming left V 0 bases short and J 0 bases short, with 9 bases between. This CDR3 has 14 amino acids. Germline V lookup: CDR1 GTSNPN, CDR2 SVGIG (reference sequence). A mixed TRB-A/B primer pool amplified rearranged TRB by multiplex touch-down PCR. In TCRdb, the multiplex PCR reads were re-called with MiXCR into one record per CDR3 protein. The sample lists 950 to 1,500 distinct CDR3 sequences, over 25% occurring once. Peripheral blood genomic DNA, not sorted cells or RNA, was the template. General observations from the study: Loss of evenness, beyond lost richness, contributed to age-related TCR diversity decline in cancer patients.

Concerning this clonotype itself: Its antigen is currently unknown.

Sequencing was done on a sample of blood. The receptor was derived from a human donor with a solid tumor. V gene TRBV30 combines with J gene TRBJ2-7; unclear D gene. The CDR3 sequence: CAWSVEAVSYEQYF. As DNA, the CDR3 is TGTGCCTGGAGTGTAGAAGCAGTCTCCTACGAGCAGTACTTC. Together with reference TRBV30 and TRBJ2-7, the CDR3 gives the full variable domain: SQTIHQWPATLVQPVGSPLSLECTVEGTSNPNLYWYRQAAGRGLQLLFYSVGIGQISSEVPQNLSASRPQDRQFILSSKKLLLSDSGFYLCAWSVEAVSYEQYFGPGTRLTVT.